The table lists the clone carrying this TCR beta chain with many counts. This entry is derived from a study of T-cell memory formation after mild COVID-19. From the 5' RACE reads, TCRdb called clonotypes with MiXCR, one entry per CDR3 protein. The sample shows 92,000 or so distinct CDR3 sequences, less than 15% of them seen only once. CDR3 length: 16 amino acids. The germline V and J ends were trimmed by 5 bases and 0 bases, with 17 bases remaining between them. Germline V gives CDR1 SGHVS, CDR2 FNYEAQ. The origin of this receptor is an adult woman who had mild COVID-19 (a few samples of this study predate the infection). Cell type and time point are not known. Source material: PBMCs or a T cell subset sorted from them (not recorded which). The V gene is TRBV7-6, the J gene TRBJ2-7; D is possibly TRBD1 or TRBD2 (5 bases each). CDR3: CASSPLLRGPSYEQYF. The CDR3 nucleotides read TGTGCCAGCAGCCCCCTTTTACGGGGACCCTCCTACGAGCAGTACTTC.